Sequencing of this T cell receptor (beta chain) was carried out in a study of cytomegalovirus exposure and HLA in healthy donors. The wider study: The use of the same platform for the 90 to 150 validation repertoires and the roughly 670 first-cohort repertoires was reported by a later analysis. Overall study results and limits: Using the classifier, cytomegalovirus status was reportedly diagnosed with high specificity and sensitivity. Investigators reported 164 TCR beta chains as tied to cytomegalovirus. Many donors shared some public TCRs, even though most TCR sequences were rare.

Profiling relied on immunoSEQ multiplex PCR, and the TCRdb table lists in-frame clones only, not all of them. The sample shows some 150,000 clones, more than 75% of them seen only once. Per the germline V gene, CDR1 is SGHDT and CDR2 is YYEEEE. Trimming cost V 0 bases and J 6 bases; bases outside gene matches: 6. The CDR3 sequence is 15 residues long. For this clone: Its antigen is undetermined.

The sequenced sample was PBMCs. The clonotype was recovered from a young man in good health and CMV-seronegative. The chain couples TRBV5-6 to TRBJ1-3, with 7 bases identical to TRBD1. CDR3 DNA: TGTGCCAGCAGCTTGGTGGGACAGCCTGTAAACACCATATATTTT. Translated: CASSLVGQPVNTIYF.